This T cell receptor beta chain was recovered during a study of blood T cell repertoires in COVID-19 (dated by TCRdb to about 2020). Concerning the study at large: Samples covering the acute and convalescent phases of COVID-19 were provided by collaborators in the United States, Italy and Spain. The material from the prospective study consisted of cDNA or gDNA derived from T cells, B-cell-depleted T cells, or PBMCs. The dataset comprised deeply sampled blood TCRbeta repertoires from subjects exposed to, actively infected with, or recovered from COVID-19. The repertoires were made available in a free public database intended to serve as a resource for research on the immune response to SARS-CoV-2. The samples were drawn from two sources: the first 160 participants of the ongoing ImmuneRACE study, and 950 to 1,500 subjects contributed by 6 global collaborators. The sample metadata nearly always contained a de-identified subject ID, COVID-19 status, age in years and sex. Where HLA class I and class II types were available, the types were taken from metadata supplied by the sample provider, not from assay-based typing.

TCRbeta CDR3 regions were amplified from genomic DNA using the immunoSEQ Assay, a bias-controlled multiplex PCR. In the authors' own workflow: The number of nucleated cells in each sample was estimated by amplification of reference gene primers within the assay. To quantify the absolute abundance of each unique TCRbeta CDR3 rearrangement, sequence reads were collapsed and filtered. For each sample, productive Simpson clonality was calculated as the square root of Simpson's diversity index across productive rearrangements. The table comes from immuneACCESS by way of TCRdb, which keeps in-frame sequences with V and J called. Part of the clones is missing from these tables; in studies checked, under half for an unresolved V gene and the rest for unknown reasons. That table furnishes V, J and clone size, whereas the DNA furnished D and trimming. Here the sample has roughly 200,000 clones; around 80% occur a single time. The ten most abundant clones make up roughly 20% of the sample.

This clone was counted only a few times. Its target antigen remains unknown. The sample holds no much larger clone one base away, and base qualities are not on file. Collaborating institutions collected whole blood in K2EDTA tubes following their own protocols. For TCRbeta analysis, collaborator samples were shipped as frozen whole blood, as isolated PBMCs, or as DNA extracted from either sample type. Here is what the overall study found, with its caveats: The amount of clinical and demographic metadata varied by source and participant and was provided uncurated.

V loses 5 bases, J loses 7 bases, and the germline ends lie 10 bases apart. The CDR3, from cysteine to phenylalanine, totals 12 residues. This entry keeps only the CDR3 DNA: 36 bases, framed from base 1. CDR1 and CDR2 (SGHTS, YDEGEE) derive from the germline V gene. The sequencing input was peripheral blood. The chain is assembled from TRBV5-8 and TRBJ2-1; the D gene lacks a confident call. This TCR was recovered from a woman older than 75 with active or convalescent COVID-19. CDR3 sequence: CASSSRLNEQFF. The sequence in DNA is TGTGCCAGCAGTTCTAGGTTAAATGAGCAGTTCTTC.